Following are 3 T cell receptor beta chains from one sample sequenced in a study of blood T cells in healthy people across ages. Primed by a sample-barcoded 5' primer and a J-beta primer mix, a second PCR proceeded for roughly 7 to 12 cycles. In TCRdb, the 5' RACE reads were re-called with MiXCR into one record per CDR3 protein. This table has about 1 million distinct CDR3 sequences, less than 50% appearing once. The sample consisted of blood. These receptors all come from a woman aged 60-75 years in good health.

This chain joins TRBV29-1 and TRBJ1-5, with D perhaps matching TRBD1 (6 bases). CDR3 length: 14 residues. CDR1 and CDR2 from the germline V gene are SQVTM and ANQGSEA. Trimming stripped 4 bases from V and 6 bases from J, with 16 bases between. The CDR3 loop reads CSVVVGGAGQPQHF. The CDR3 coding sequence is TGCAGCGTTGTTGTGGGGGGCGCCGGTCAGCCCCAGCATTTT.

The rearrangement joins TRBV2 to TRBJ1-1; D gene uncertain. Germline CDR1 reads SNHLY; CDR2 reads FYNNEI. The CDR3 is 13 amino acids. The V end lost 6 bases, the J end lost 1 base, and 9 bases lay between the germline ends. The CDR3 loop reads CASSEQWNTEAFF. The CDR3 nucleotides are TGTGCCAGCAGCGAACAGTGGAACACTGAAGCTTTCTTT.

The J gene is TRBJ2-1, the V gene TRBV20-1; D ambiguous. Per germline, CDR1 DFQATT and CDR2 SNEGSKA (reference sequence). The CDR3 is made up of 15 amino acids. V was clipped by 1 base and J by 3 bases, with 13 bases between them. CDR3 region: CSARGSSVLYNEQFF. The CDR3 region has the DNA TGCAGTGCTAGAGGTAGTTCCGTGCTCTACAATGAGCAGTTCTTC.